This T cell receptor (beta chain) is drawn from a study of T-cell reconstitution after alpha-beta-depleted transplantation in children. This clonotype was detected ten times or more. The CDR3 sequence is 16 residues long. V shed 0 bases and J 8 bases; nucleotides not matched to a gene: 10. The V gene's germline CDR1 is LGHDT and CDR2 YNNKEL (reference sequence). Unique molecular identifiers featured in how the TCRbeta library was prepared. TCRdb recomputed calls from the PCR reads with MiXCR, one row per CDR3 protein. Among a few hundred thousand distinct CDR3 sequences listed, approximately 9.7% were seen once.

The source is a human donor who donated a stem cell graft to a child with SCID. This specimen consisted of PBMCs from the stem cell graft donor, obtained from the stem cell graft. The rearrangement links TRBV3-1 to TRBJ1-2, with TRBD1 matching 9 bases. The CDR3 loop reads CASSQDFEQGARGYTF. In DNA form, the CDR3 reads TGTGCCAGCAGCCAAGATTTTGAACAGGGGGCGCGAGGCTACACCTTC. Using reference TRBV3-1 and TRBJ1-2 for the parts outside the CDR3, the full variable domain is DTAVSQTPKYLVTQMGNDKSIKCEQNLGHDTMYWYKQDSKKFLKIMFSYNNKELIINETVPNRFSPKSPDKAHLNLHINSLELGDSAVYFCASSQDFEQGARGYTFGSGTRLTVV.